These 20 T cell receptor beta chains share one sample of origin, sequenced in a study of cytomegalovirus exposure and HLA in healthy donors. Data came from immunoSEQ multiplex PCR; TCRdb stores just in-frame clones and leaves some out. The table has about 240,000 clones, just under 90% seen once. The material sequenced was PBMCs. These receptors were collected from a man between 18 and 35 years old in good health and CMV-seronegative.

The chain carries TRBV28 and TRBJ2-7; 9 nucleotides align to TRBD1. V trimming: 7 bases; J trimming: 7 bases; junction bases outside the gene matches: 11. The CDR3 is 14 amino acids. Germline V gives CDR1 MDHEN, CDR2 SYDVKM. CDR3 nucleotide sequence: TGTGCCAGCAACACCGGGACAGGGTTCCGAGAGCAGTACTTC. Protein product: CASNTGTGFREQYF.

The V gene is TRBV5-1, the J gene TRBJ2-1, with D perhaps matching TRBD2 (6 bases). This CDR3 comprises 15 residues. V was cut by 4 bases and J by 7 bases, with 18 bases left in between. Germline CDR1 is SGHRS and CDR2 is YFSETQ. This CDR3 is CASSRSGSYGNEQFF. DNA of the CDR3: TGCGCCAGCAGCCGGAGCGGGTCCTACGGGAATGAGCAGTTCTTC.

The rearrangement joins TRBV27 to TRBJ2-5, with 7 positions matching TRBD1. The length of the CDR3 is 12 residues. V gave up 7 bases and J gave up 1 base; unmatched junction bases: 0. Per germline, CDR1 MNHEY and CDR2 SMNVEV (reference sequence). As DNA, the CDR3 is TGTGCCAGCAAGGGGGCCCAAGAGACCCAGTACTTC. Protein: CASKGAQETQYF.

The chain couples TRBV15 to TRBJ2-7; TRBD2 aligns across 13 bases. The CDR3 is 15 residues long. The germline V gene encodes CDR1 LNHNV and CDR2 YYDKDF (reference sequence). V shed 5 bases, J shed 2 bases, and the junction held 3 bases outside the gene matches. The CDR3 protein is CATSWGLAGTYEQYF. CDR3 DNA sequence: TGTGCCACCAGCTGGGGACTAGCGGGGACCTACGAGCAGTACTTC.

This chain joins TRBV19 and TRBJ1-1, with D perhaps TRBD1 (5 bases). The CDR3 sequence is 16 residues long. Germline lookup yields CDR1 LNHDA and CDR2 SQIVND (reference sequence). Trimming stripped 3 bases from V and 4 bases from J, with 18 bases between. The CDR3 coding sequence is TGTGCCAGTAGTATGGACCCCATGGGGCGGAGCACTGAAGCTTTCTTT. Translation gives CASSMDPMGRSTEAFF.

This rearrangement joins TRBV21-1 to TRBJ2-1; the tabulated D call, TRBD2, remains unverified against the DNA. TRBV21-1 is annotated as a pseudogene. The CDR3 is 10 amino acids. In nucleotides, the CDR3 is TGTGCCAGCCGCCCGGATGAGCAGTTCTTC. It translates to CASRPDEQFF.

The chain joins TRBV28 to TRBJ2-5, with 9 nucleotides matching TRBD1. The ends lost 3 bases at V and 5 bases at J; junction bases unmatched: 10. The CDR3 extends over 16 amino acids. CDR1 MDHEN and CDR2 SYDVKM come from the germline V gene. CDR3 sequence: CASSLVGQGRQETQYF. The CDR3 DNA reads as TGTGCCAGCAGTTTGGTAGGACAGGGGCGTCAGGAGACCCAGTACTTC.

The rearrangement uses TRBV2 and TRBJ1-1; D gene uncertain. From germline, CDR1 is SNHLY and CDR2 FYNNEI. V was trimmed by 8 bases and J by 0 bases, leaving 10 bases between them. CDR3 length: 13 amino acids. The CDR3 sequence is CASEAYMNTEAFF. The CDR3 DNA sequence: TGTGCCAGCGAGGCCTACATGAACACTGAAGCTTTCTTT.

This rearrangement joins TRBV5-6 to TRBJ1-1; the D gene is possibly TRBD1 (5 bases). V was pared by 1 base and J by 8 bases, with 18 bases between. Germline V CDR1 and CDR2: SGHDT, YYEEEE. CDR3 length: 15 amino acids. CDR3 DNA: TGTGCCAGCAGCTTGTTAGGGTCAGGGCTGGGAGAAGCTTTCTTT. It codes for CASSLLGSGLGEAFF. The full variable domain, with the rest looked up from reference TRBV5-6 and TRBJ1-1, is DAGVTQSPTHLIKTRGQQVTLRCSPKSGHDTVSWYQQALGQGPQFIFQYYEEEERQRGNFPDRFSGHQFPNYSSELNVNALLLGDSALYLCASSLLGSGLGEAFFGQGTRLTVV.

The rearrangement uses TRBV6-6 and TRBJ2-5; 8 nucleotides match TRBD1. This CDR3 is 13 amino acids long. Losses at the gene ends were 6 bases for V and 3 bases for J; bases not matched to a gene: 3. Germline assignment: CDR1 MNHNY and CDR2 SVGAGI (reference sequence). The CDR3 spells CASSSDREETQYF. The CDR3, as DNA: TGTGCCAGCAGCTCGGACAGGGAAGAGACCCAGTACTTC.

The chain has TRBV9 and TRBJ2-5; 16 nucleotides match TRBD2. This CDR3 spans 18 amino acids. Germline V gives CDR1 SGDLS, CDR2 YYNGEE. J lost 5 bases, V lost 0 bases, and 7 bases had no gene match. The CDR3 region has the DNA TGTGCCAGCAGCGTAGAGGGGACTAGCGGGAGGGCCGTGGAGACCCAGTACTTC. Protein sequence: CASSVEGTSGRAVETQYF.

This chain uses TRBV27 with TRBJ2-5; weak D call: TRBD2 (6 bases). The CDR3 spans 16 residues. The germline V gene has CDR1 MNHEY and CDR2 SMNVEV (reference sequence). Trimming cost V 4 bases and J 2 bases, with 17 bases left between them. The CDR3 reads CASSSPGAGIQETQYF. The DNA of the CDR3 is TGTGCCAGCAGTTCCCCTGGTGCGGGGATACAAGAGACCCAGTACTTC.

The chain is built from TRBV27 and TRBJ1-5; possible D gene TRBD1, 5 bases. The CDR3 runs 15 residues. The germline V gene has CDR1 MNHEY and CDR2 SMNVEV (reference sequence). Trimming took off 6 bases at V and 4 bases at J, with 16 bases between the two ends. The CDR3 coding sequence is TGTGCCAGCAGCCCTGGAGTCAAGGGGAATCAGCCCCAGCATTTT. It yields the protein CASSPGVKGNQPQHF.

This sequence joins TRBV7-2 and TRBJ2-1; TRBD1 agrees at 7 bases. Per the germline V gene, CDR1 is SGHTA and CDR2 is FQGNSA. The V gene end was trimmed by 5 bases and the J gene end by 3 bases; junction bases not matched to a gene: 7. The CDR3 has 15 residues. CDR3: CASSRTGVLYNEQFF. Written as DNA, the CDR3 is TGTGCCAGCAGCCGCACAGGGGTGCTCTACAATGAGCAGTTCTTC. The entire variable domain, with the rest obtained from reference TRBV7-2 and TRBJ2-1, is as follows: GAGVSQSPSNKVTEKGKDVELRCDPISGHTALYWYRQSLGQGLEFLIYFQGNSAPDKSGLPSDRFSAERTGGSVSTLTIQRTQQEDSAVYLCASSRTGVLYNEQFFGPGTRLTVL.

The genes are TRBV5-1 and TRBJ2-7; 16 bases are shared with TRBD2. V shed 3 bases, J shed 5 bases, and the junction held 5 bases outside the gene matches. Per the germline V gene, CDR1 is SGHRS and CDR2 is YFSETQ. This CDR3 is built from 16 residues. CDR3 in amino acids: CASSSGTSGGADEQYF. As DNA, the CDR3 is TGCGCCAGCAGCTCCGGGACTAGCGGGGGGGCCGACGAGCAGTACTTC. Full variable domain (missing parts from reference TRBV5-1 and TRBJ2-7): KAGVTQTPRYLIKTRGQQVTLSCSPISGHRSVSWYQQTPGQGLQFLFEYFSETQRNKGNFPGRFSGRQFSNSRSEMNVSTLELGDSALYLCASSSGTSGGADEQYFGPGTRLTVT.

The V and J genes are TRBV28 and TRBJ1-6; D possibly corresponds to TRBD1 (6 bases). Trimming shortened V by 2 bases and J by 9 bases, and 20 bases separated the two germline ends. The CDR3 runs 17 residues. The germline CDR1 and CDR2 sequences are MDHEN and SYDVKM. Written as DNA, the CDR3 is TGTGCCAGCAGTTTAGGTCCAGGGACAAAGTTGGTTTCACCCCTCCACTTT. Encoded protein: CASSLGPGTKLVSPLHF.

The sample holds a few counts of this clone. This chain connects TRBV28 to TRBJ1-5; 9 bases line up with TRBD1. The length of the CDR3 is 13 residues. The J segment lost 6 bases and the V segment lost 5 bases, leaving 2 bases of the junction unmatched. Germline CDR1 and CDR2: MDHEN and SYDVKM. CDR3 protein: CASSQDRGQPQHF. The CDR3 coding sequence is TGTGCCAGCAGTCAGGACAGGGGTCAGCCCCAGCATTTT.

The J gene is TRBJ1-2, the V gene TRBV28, with 10 bases lining up with TRBD1. Trimming removed 6 bases from V and 8 bases from J; junction bases left unmatched: 12. There are 15 residues in the CDR3. Germline V gene data show CDR1 as MDHEN and CDR2 as SYDVKM. CDR3 DNA sequence: TGTGCCAGCAGCTTTTGGGACAGGGGTGTGGAAGGCTACACCTTC. This codes for CASSFWDRGVEGYTF.

The rearrangement joins TRBV6-6 to TRBJ2-1; D may be TRBD1 (6 bases). The CDR3 length is 13 residues. Trimming left V 6 bases short and J 11 bases short, with 17 bases between. The germline CDR1 and CDR2 sequences are MNHNY and SVGAGI (reference sequence). The CDR3 reads CASSNSNRGKQFF. DNA for the CDR3: TGTGCCAGCAGCAACTCAAATAGGGGGAAGCAGTTCTTC.

This CDR3 reads CASSGSREFF. CDR3 nucleotide sequence: TGTGCCAGCAGTGGATCCCGGGAGTTCTTC. V is TRBV6-5 and J is TRBJ2-1, with unresolved D. Germline V gene sequence: CDR1 MNHEY, CDR2 SVGAGI. CDR3 length: 10 amino acids. The ends were cut back, 5 bases at V and 14 bases at J, with 10 bases in the middle.